The 14 T cell receptor beta chains reported below all come from one sample, sequenced in a study of T cell responses to AZD1222 COVID-19 vaccine. Clones were sequenced by immunoSEQ multiplex PCR, and TCRdb holds only the in-frame ones, with some missing. The data show 180,000 or so clones, with approximately 92% seen just once and roughly 1% held by the top ten. Sequencing used peripheral blood, obtained 28 days after the second dose of the MenACWY control vaccine. The receptors derive from an adult who received the MenACWY meningococcal vaccine as a control.

V gene TRBV5-1 combines with J gene TRBJ2-2, with 9 positions matching TRBD2. This CDR3 has 17 amino acids. Losses at the gene ends were 5 bases for V and 0 bases for J; bases not matched to a gene: 8. In germline, CDR1 is SGHRS, CDR2 YFSETQ. CDR3 protein: CASRMGSGGPNTGELFF. CDR3 nucleotides: TGCGCCAGCAGAATGGGTAGCGGGGGCCCGAACACCGGGGAGCTGTTTTTT.

The chain uses TRBV27 and TRBJ2-7; 7 nucleotides agree with TRBD1. The trim removed 3 bases at V and 6 bases at J, leaving 8 bases unmatched. The CDR3 extends over 14 amino acids. Germline V gene data show CDR1 as MNHEY and CDR2 as SMNVEV (reference sequence). CDR3 protein: CASSLTGQVGEQYF. CDR3 DNA sequence: TGTGCCAGCAGTTTGACCGGACAGGTTGGCGAGCAGTACTTC.

The chain links TRBV6-6 to TRBJ1-1; D ambiguous. The V gene lost 0 bases and the J gene lost 0 bases, with 5 bases spanning the gap. The CDR3 has 14 residues. Germline CDR1 is MNHNY and CDR2 is SVGAGI (reference sequence). The CDR3 sequence: CASSYSQMNTEAFF. The CDR3 DNA follows: TGTGCCAGCAGTTACTCCCAAATGAACACTGAAGCTTTCTTT.

CDR3 in DNA: TGTGCCAGCAGAAGGAGTCAGGGATACTATGGCTACACCTTC. Its translation: CASRRSQGYYGYTF. V usage is TRBV5-8 and J usage is TRBJ1-2; a weak D match, TRBD1 (5 bases). The CDR3 totals 14 residues. V lost 5 bases to trimming and J lost 3 bases, with 14 bases between them. The germline gives CDR1 SGHTS, CDR2 YDEGEE. The variable domain in full, completed from reference TRBV5-8 and TRBJ1-2, reads EAGVTQSPTHLIKTRGQQATLRCSPISGHTSVYWYQQALGLGLQFLLWYDEGEERNRGNFPPRFSGRQFPNYSSELNVNALELEDSALYLCASRRSQGYYGYTFGSGTRLTVV.

The DNA for the CDR3 is TGTGCCAGCAGCTTAGGAGACGGCTACACCTTC. Amino acids: CASSLGDGYTF. The chain combines TRBV13 with TRBJ1-2; D not certain. Germline V gene sequence: CDR1 PRHDT, CDR2 FYEKMQ (reference sequence). This CDR3 contains 11 residues. Trimming pared 0 bases from V and 8 bases from J, leaving 4 bases between.

For this clone: The sample contains more than one DNA sequence encoding this CDR3. The chain carries TRBV6-5 and TRBJ1-2, with 7 nucleotides matching TRBD1. CDR1 and CDR2 (germline): MNHEY, SVGAGI. The CDR3 contains 12 residues. Trimming cost V 0 bases and J 8 bases; bases outside gene matches: 0. In nucleotides, the CDR3 is TGTGCCAGCAGTTACTCAGGGGGCGGCTACACCTTC. Its protein product is CASSYSGGGYTF.

The chain has TRBV4-1 and TRBJ2-2; 7 bases line up with TRBD1. Germline assignment: CDR1 MGHRA and CDR2 YSYEKL. The CDR3 is made up of 17 amino acids. Trimming cost V 2 bases and J 7 bases; bases outside gene matches: 13. The CDR3, as DNA: TGCGCCAGCAGCCAAAAAAACCCGGGACAGACCCGCGGGGAGCTGTTTTTT. Encoded protein: CASSQKNPGQTRGELFF.

As for this clone: Additional DNA sequences in this sample encode the identical CDR3. The chain links TRBV7-2 to TRBJ2-5; TRBD2 is a possible D gene (6 bases). This CDR3 contains 14 residues. From germline, CDR1 is SGHTA and CDR2 FQGNSA. Trimming removed 0 bases from V and 5 bases from J, with 10 bases in between. CDR3 DNA sequence: TGTGCCAGCAGCTTAGCAGGGGCGGGGGAGACCCAGTACTTC. It translates to CASSLAGAGETQYF.

Only one count was recorded for this clone. The chain links TRBV28 to TRBJ1-5; D gene uncertain. The CDR3 is 13 amino acids. CDR1 is MDHEN and CDR2 is SYDVKM in the germline V gene. V was pared by 2 bases and J by 9 bases, with 11 bases between. The chain's CDR3 is CASSLGEFRPQHF. CDR3 nucleotide sequence: TGTGCCAGCAGTTTAGGGGAGTTCCGGCCCCAGCATTTT.

This clone was found once. The genes are TRBV4-2 and TRBJ1-1; 8 positions match TRBD1. Germline trimming cut 0 bases from V and 2 bases from J; bases unmatched to any gene: 5. CDR3 length: 16 amino acids. Germline loops: CDR1 LGHNA, CDR2 YNFKEQ. Written as DNA, the CDR3 is TGTGCCAGCAGCCAAGATAACAGGGGGACAAACACTGAAGCTTTCTTT. Protein sequence: CASSQDNRGTNTEAFF.

V and J are TRBV30 and TRBJ1-6, with TRBD1 identical over 8 bases. CDR1 is GTSNPN, CDR2 SVGIG, per germline (reference sequence). V trimming: 0 bases; J trimming: 8 bases; junction bases outside the gene matches: 0. The CDR3 is made up of 13 amino acids. CDR3 DNA sequence: TGTGCCTGGAGTGTACAGGGGGATTCACCCCTCCACTTT. It yields the protein CAWSVQGDSPLHF.

This clone was seen a single time. The chain couples TRBV9 to TRBJ1-2; a possible D gene is TRBD1 (6 bases). CDR3 length equals 15 residues. Trimming shortened V by 4 bases and J by 5 bases, and 18 bases separated the two germline ends. In germline, CDR1 is SGDLS, CDR2 YYNGEE. The CDR3 spells CASSPSQGQWYGYTF. In nucleotides, the CDR3 is TGTGCCAGCAGCCCCAGTCAGGGGCAATGGTATGGCTACACCTTC. Variable domain in full (rest from reference TRBV9 and TRBJ1-2): DSGVTQTPKHLITATGQRVTLRCSPRSGDLSVYWYQQSLDQGLQFLIQYYNGEERAKGNILERFSAQQFPDLHSELNLSSLELGDSALYFCASSPSQGQWYGYTFGSGTRLTVV.

V is TRBV4-3 and J is TRBJ1-4; TRBD1 agrees at 7 bases. From germline, CDR1 is LGHNA and CDR2 YSLEER. V shed 0 bases and J 0 bases; nucleotides not matched to a gene: 10. The CDR3 extends over 19 amino acids. The CDR3 is CASSQDSRGTASTNEKLFF. In nucleotides, the CDR3 is TGCGCCAGCAGCCAAGATTCGAGGGGGACAGCGTCAACTAATGAAAAACTGTTTTTT.

This chain connects TRBV6-5 to TRBJ1-4, with D unresolved. Germline values: CDR1 MNHEY, CDR2 SVGAGI. This CDR3 has 15 amino acids. Trimming shortened V by 0 bases and J by 0 bases, and 5 bases separated the two germline ends. CDR3 nucleotide sequence: TGTGCCAGCAGTTACTCGACCCCAACTAATGAAAAACTGTTTTTT. The encoded protein is CASSYSTPTNEKLFF.